Presented here are 14 T cell receptor beta chains from one specimen sequenced in a study of tumor-infiltrating lymphocytes in primary liver carcinoma. Reverse transcription of roughly 0.45 ug total RNA with a constant-region primer produced TCR beta cDNA. Sequencing libraries for TCR beta derived from three nested multiplex PCR rounds that used slightly modified ARM-PCR. The first two PCR rounds, approximately 10 cycles each, used TRBV1-TRBV30 forward primers and a C-beta reverse primer. TCRdb passed the multiplex PCR reads through MiXCR, listing each CDR3 protein once. The sample records roughly 120,000 distinct CDR3 sequences, roughly three fifths being singletons. DNA and RNA were both co-extracted from approximately 20-30 mg of bulk tissue that had not been sorted. Sequenced input: liver tumor tissue from sampling region 1. Stated subset: tumor region T1, superior pole. The receptors come from a woman aged 55-70 years with primary liver carcinoma and hepatitis B virus infection.

In its sample, this clonotype is medium-sized (0.01 to 0.1%). This rearrangement joins TRBV11-2 to TRBJ2-7; D gene ambiguous. Trimming stripped 2 bases from V and 6 bases from J, with 8 bases between. Germline values: CDR1 SGHAT, CDR2 FQNNGV. The CDR3 runs 12 residues. CDR3 in DNA: TGTGCCAGCAGCTTAAACAGCCGCGAGCAGTACTTC. Translation: CASSLNSREQYF.

Worth noting for this clonotype: A clone one base away is much larger, so this may be a read error. The chain is built from TRBV12-3 or TRBV12-4 and TRBJ1-1, with D perhaps matching TRBD1 (5 bases). Trimming shortened V by 6 bases and J by 11 bases, and 16 bases separated the two germline ends. This CDR3 region has 12 residues. The CDR3 nucleotides read TGTGCCAGCAGGCGGGGGACGGGCATGGCTTTCTTT. This gives the protein CASRRGTGMAFF.

The genes are TRBV7-8 and TRBJ2-1; TRBD2 aligns across 9 bases. The length of the CDR3 is 19 residues. V shed 5 bases and J 0 bases; nucleotides not matched to a gene: 14. CDR1 SGHVS and CDR2 FQNEAQ come from the germline V gene. Written as DNA, the CDR3 is TGTGCCAGCAGCCCTAGCAGGTATGCGGGAGGGACCTCCTACAATGAGCAGTTCTTC. Translation: CASSPSRYAGGTSYNEQFF.

In this sample, this clonotype turned up a few times. The gene calls are TRBV5-1 and TRBJ2-2; D unresolved. The CDR3 is 13 amino acids. CDR1 is SGHRS and CDR2 is YFSETQ in the germline V gene. Trimming pared 9 bases from V and 1 base from J, leaving 10 bases between. The CDR3 sequence: CATNAGNTGELFF. For the CDR3, the DNA is TGCGCCACCAACGCAGGGAACACCGGGGAGCTGTTTTTT.

This chain connects TRBV19 to TRBJ1-5, with a possible D match to TRBD1 (6 bases). The V and J ends lost 5 bases and 9 bases respectively, with 17 bases between them. This CDR3 spans 14 amino acids. CDR1 is LNHDA, CDR2 SQIVND, per germline (reference sequence). This CDR3 reads CASSFRDKPGPQHF. The DNA for the CDR3 is TGTGCCAGTAGTTTCCGGGACAAGCCGGGGCCCCAGCATTTT.

The chain uses TRBV9 and TRBJ2-7; maybe TRBD2 (5 bases). The CDR3 sequence is 15 residues long. CDR1 is SGDLS and CDR2 is YYNGEE in the germline V gene. Trimming shortened V by 4 bases and J by 1 base, and 15 bases separated the two germline ends. CDR3 sequence (DNA): TGTGCCAGCAGCCCCGTCCCCCTAGCTTCCTACGAGCAGTACTTC. Protein product: CASSPVPLASYEQYF.

A word on this clonotype: A much larger clone sits a single nucleotide away, making a read error possible. The rearrangement links TRBV12-3 or TRBV12-4 to TRBJ2-1, with D perhaps matching TRBD2 (7 bases). The CDR3 loop spans 15 amino acids. Trimming cost V 8 bases and J 7 bases, with 21 bases left between them. CDR3 region: CASGPMGGGLNEQFF. In DNA form, the CDR3 reads TGTGCCAGCGGTCCAATGGGCGGGGGCTTAAATGAGCAGTTCTTC.

About this clonotype itself: The junction shows a germline mismatch at one end, possibly a read error. The chain recombines TRBV11-2 with TRBJ2-3, with TRBD1 as a possible D gene (6 bases). The J call may be in error: the DNA end matches TRBJ1-5 better. Germline V gene sequence: CDR1 SGHAT, CDR2 FQNNGV. This CDR3 contains 15 residues. DNA of the CDR3: TGTGTCAGCAGGCCGACAGGATCGTCGACAGATATGCAGCATTTT. Amino acid sequence: CVSRPTGSSTDMQHF.

V gene TRBV11-2 combines with J gene TRBJ2-7; D is undetermined. Per germline, CDR1 SGHAT and CDR2 FQNNGV. Trimming removed 1 base from V and 12 bases from J, with 13 bases in between. This CDR3 spans 12 amino acids. DNA for the CDR3: TGTGCCAGCAGCTTAGCAAGCAGGAGTCGGTACTTC. Protein sequence: CASSLASRSRYF.

By share of the sample, this clonotype is large. This chain links TRBV11-2 with TRBJ2-3; tentative D call: TRBD2 (6 bases). With 5 bases removed from V and 2 bases from J, the gap between germline ends came to 11 bases. CDR1 and CDR2 (germline): SGHAT, FQNNGV. The CDR3 has 14 amino acids. This CDR3 reads CASSLGLPTDTQYF. CDR3 bases: TGTGCCAGCAGCCTGGGACTGCCCACAGATACGCAGTATTTT. Variable domain in full (rest from reference TRBV11-2 and TRBJ2-3): EAGVAQSPRYKIIEKRQSVAFWCNPISGHATLYWYQQILGQGPKLLIQFQNNGVVDDSQLPKDRFSAERLKGVDSTLKIQPAKLEDSAVYLCASSLGLPTDTQYFGPGTRLTVL.

The chain combines TRBV11-3 with TRBJ2-1; no reliable D call. The length of the CDR3 is 13 residues. CDR1 and CDR2 from the germline V gene are SGHNT and YENEEA. Trimming left V 7 bases short and J 6 bases short, with 13 bases between. CDR3 region: CASIFDNVNEQFF. DNA of the CDR3: TGTGCCAGCATCTTCGACAATGTCAATGAGCAGTTCTTC. Based on the CDR3 plus reference TRBV11-3 and TRBJ2-1, the full variable domain is EAGVVQSPRYKIIEKKQPVAFWCNPISGHNTLYWYLQNLGQGPELLIRYENEEAVDDSQLPKDRFSAERLKGVDSTLKIQPAELGDSAVYLCASIFDNVNEQFFGPGTRLTVL.

This clonotype was seen at least ten times. V usage is TRBV12-5 and J usage is TRBJ2-1; 9 bases align to TRBD2. CDR3 size: 15 residues. The V gene end was trimmed by 6 bases and the J gene end by 4 bases; junction bases not matched to a gene: 7. Looked up from germline, CDR1 is LGHNT and CDR2 is FRNRAP. CDR3 coding DNA: TGTGCTAGTGGCCAGACTAGCGGCCTATACAATGAGCAGTTCTTC. This codes for CASGQTSGLYNEQFF.

Details on this clonotype: Without the conserved terminal phenylalanine or tryptophan, this CDR3 likely stems from a read error. The rearrangement uses TRBV2 and TRBJ2-2; 7 nucleotides align to TRBD2. Unmatched junction bases numbered 5, after V lost 7 bases and J lost 6 bases. Germline V gene lookup returns CDR1 SNHLY and CDR2 FYNNEI. CDR3 length: 13 residues. The CDR3 here is CASKTSHAGELFL. Written as DNA, the CDR3 is TGTGCCAGCAAGACTAGCCACGCCGGGGAGCTGTTTCTT.

Of note for this clonotype: A single base separates this from a much larger clone, so it may be a read error. J is TRBJ2-2 and V is TRBV12-5; D gene unclear. This CDR3 spans 14 amino acids. CDR1 is LGHNT and CDR2 is FRNRAP in the germline V gene. Between the trimmed V and J ends, which lost 5 bases and 3 bases, there was a span of 10 bases. The CDR3 sequence is CASGPPTDTGELFF. The CDR3 coding sequence is TGTGCTAGTGGTCCCCCAACGGACACCGGGGAGCTGTTTTTT.